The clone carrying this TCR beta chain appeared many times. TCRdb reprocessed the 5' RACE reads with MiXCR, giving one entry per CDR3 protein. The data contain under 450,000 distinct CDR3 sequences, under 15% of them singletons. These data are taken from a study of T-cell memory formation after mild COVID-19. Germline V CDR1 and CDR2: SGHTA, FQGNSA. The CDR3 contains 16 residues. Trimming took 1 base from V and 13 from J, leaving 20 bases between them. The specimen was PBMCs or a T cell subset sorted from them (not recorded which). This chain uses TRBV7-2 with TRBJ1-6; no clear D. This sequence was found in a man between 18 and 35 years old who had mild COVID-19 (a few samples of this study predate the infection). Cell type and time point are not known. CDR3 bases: TGTGCCAGCAGCTTAGGTGCGGAGCTTACGTGGGCGCCCCTCCACTTT. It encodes CASSLGAELTWAPLHF.